This T cell receptor (beta chain) derives from a study of blood T cells in healthy people across ages. Findings of the study overall: Fewer expanded clones and more diversity marked long-lived versus aged donors.

A second PCR of 7 to 11 cycles used a sample-barcoded 5' primer and a J-beta primer mix. TCRdb re-derived calls from the 5' RACE reads in MiXCR, one entry per CDR3 protein. The data contain about 730,000 distinct CDR3 sequences, approximately 43% of them singletons. Note on this clonotype: Its antigen remains unidentified.

Trimming took off 2 bases at V and 0 bases at J, with 9 bases between the two ends. Germline CDR1 KGHSH, CDR2 LQKENI. This CDR3 is built from 15 residues. The receptor was derived from an older woman in good health. The source material was blood. The chain couples TRBV18 to TRBJ2-3; D uncertain. CDR3 sequence reads: CASSPNQFSTDTQYF. The CDR3 region has the DNA TGTGCCAGCTCACCAAACCAATTCAGCACAGATACGCAGTATTTT.